Here is one TCR beta chain with its context. Its specificity is unknown. Four PCR rounds used nested alpha and beta constant region primers plus the SP2 primer. Blood and skin TCR RNA was reverse transcribed with alpha and beta constant primers. TCRdb re-called the 5' RACE reads with MiXCR, one entry per CDR3 protein. Here the sample spans roughly 60,000 distinct CDR3 sequences, approximately 6.6% being singletons. The source of the sample is a study of naive and memory T cell subsets. General observations from the study: Potentially, T cell activation and differentiation skew this RNA-based measurement.

TCR cDNA received a 3' ligated oligonucleotide that carried a UMI. V lost 4 bases and J 7 bases, leaving 22 bases between the germline ends. The CDR3 is made up of 17 amino acids. Germline V gene sequence: CDR1 MGHRA, CDR2 YSYEKL. This receptor was taken from a male donor in good health. The chain is built from TRBV4-1 and TRBJ2-2; a possible D gene is TRBD2 (6 bases). The CDR3 loop is CASSLEGGTPSGGELFF. The CDR3 DNA sequence: TGCGCCAGCAGCCTAGAGGGCGGGACTCCTTCGGGCGGGGAGCTGTTTTTT.